These T cell receptor beta chains were read from a single sample in a study of T cells expressing NK-cell markers. One entry per CDR3 protein, without DNA, is what TCRdb gives after re-calling the 5' RACE reads. The table gives 300,000 to 450,000 distinct CDR3 sequences; the top ten clones make up under 6.5% of it. The specimen was blood T cells: a sorted CD56 or NKG2C T cell subset, CD4+ or CD8+ T cells, or bulk PBMC T cells (not recorded which). These receptors all come from a man between 18 and 69 years old in good health. Both conserved end residues are part of each CDR3.

j_call v_call cdr3_aa
TRBJ2-1 TRBV12-5 CASGLVAGPSYNEQFF
TRBJ2-7 TRBV29-1 CSVVAWSSNGDSYEQYF
TRBJ2-2 TRBV12-3/TRBV12-4 CASSSVLAGAGELFF
TRBJ2-3 TRBV11-3 CASSRVSGGAGDTQYF
TRBJ2-3 TRBV7-3 CASSLTFPGPTRPDTQYF
TRBJ2-1 TRBV5-4 CASSRDGPLNEQFF
TRBJ1-5 TRBV6-1 CASTETNSNQPQHF
TRBJ2-3 TRBV10-3 CAIRPPGTDTQYF
TRBJ1-2 TRBV20-1 CSARDFKGQGAHGYTF
TRBJ1-1 TRBV27 CASSLEGLDTEAFF
TRBJ2-6 TRBV20-1 CSAMTGSGANVLTF
TRBJ2-3 TRBV7-2 CASVGQGGFSTDTQYF
TRBJ2-2 TRBV29-1 CSGGGLAGELFF
TRBJ1-1 TRBV29-1 CSVQGRGSGTEAFF
TRBJ1-4 TRBV3-1 CASSQLARENEKLFF
TRBJ1-5 TRBV20-1 CSARVQGASGAQHF
TRBJ2-1 TRBV7-6 CASSLGDGGSNEQFF
TRBJ2-3 TRBV7-6 CASSIPGRESDTQYF
TRBJ2-1 TRBV5-1 CASSLIPGGTNNEQFF
TRBJ1-6 TRBV14 CASSQGFYPNSPLHF
TRBJ2-2 TRBV11-1 CASSLVIRTKPNTGELFF
TRBJ1-2 TRBV5-1 CASSLGGQILSNYGYTF
TRBJ2-2 TRBV20-1 CSASPSRTTGELFF
TRBJ1-2 TRBV20-1 CSARDQTPRAYGYTF
TRBJ1-4 TRBV11-1 CASSGTTSNIATNEKLFF
TRBJ2-7 TRBV29-1 CSVELATGRQYEQYF
TRBJ1-5 TRBV12-3/TRBV12-4 CASSERQVGQPQHF
TRBJ1-5 TRBV15 CATGEGYSNQPQHF
TRBJ2-2 TRBV20-1 CSARDFQSPAGELFF
TRBJ1-1 TRBV24-1 CATSEVTEAFF
TRBJ2-5 TRBV5-1 CASSSRGGQGIETQYF
TRBJ1-2 TRBV11-2 CASSNDQGYGYTF
TRBJ2-3 TRBV3-1 CASSLLAGDTQYF
TRBJ1-5 TRBV5-1 CASSPLQGAQPQHF
TRBJ1-1 TRBV6-2/TRBV6-3 CASRPGQGIIAFF
TRBJ2-7 TRBV2 CASSDLVGSTYEQYF
TRBJ2-3 TRBV6-1 CASKIGRGADTQYF
TRBJ2-3 TRBV10-3 CAISSSGGSGHTDTQYF
TRBJ1-1 TRBV2 CASHRRGNVAFF
TRBJ1-1 TRBV6-4 CASSLEGIGTEAFF
TRBJ2-2 TRBV7-7 CASSLAGVSGELFF
TRBJ2-2 TRBV14 CASSQAGTGPTNTGELFF
TRBJ2-7 TRBV20-1 CSATPGTATYEQYF
TRBJ2-1 TRBV6-5 CASSSRGQNYNEQFF
TRBJ2-1 TRBV12-5 CASGLVLGLTYNEQFF
TRBJ2-2 TRBV5-1 CASSLTSGGGAGELFF
TRBJ2-1 TRBV2 CASSDVETGGKNEQFF
TRBJ2-3 TRBV6-1 CASRASQGSHADTQYF
TRBJ1-2 TRBV20-1 CSARDRWGYGYTF
TRBJ2-1 TRBV10-3 CAISGGLAGGTYNEQFF
TRBJ2-5 TRBV4-2 CASSKKSGGNQETQYF
TRBJ1-6 TRBV29-1 CSALGQGNSPLHF
TRBJ2-1 TRBV20-1 CSAGDSGTSRIDEQFF
TRBJ1-2 TRBV28 CASSLYDGYTF
TRBJ2-3 TRBV6-1 CASRTATSTDTQYF
TRBJ1-1 TRBV29-1 CSVGGQRNMNTEAFF
TRBJ2-5 TRBV6-1 CASSQSGVGTQYF
TRBJ2-3 TRBV5-1 CASSLGATLSSADTQYF